These T cell receptor beta chains were read from a single sample in a study of shared clonotypes between healthy human individuals. Assay used: immunoSEQ multiplex PCR; TCRdb lists only in-frame clones, some missing. The sample records 2.3 million or so clones, over 85% being singletons. The sample taken for sequencing was naive CD4+ T cells from PBMCs. The receptors come from a man between 18 and 35 years old in good health. Some clones in this sample may be carry-over from other donors' samples. Each CDR3 is given with its conserved first and last residue. D genes are given only for firm matches. The size entry is marked missing in some rows and otherwise reads once, few, many or a size class.

J | length | V | D | size | DNA | CDR3
TRBJ2-6 | 16 | TRBV18 | . | . | TGTGCCAGCTCACCGGGGCCCCACTCTGGGGCCAACGTCCTGACTTTC | CASSPGPHSGANVLTF
TRBJ2-7 | 15 | TRBV9 | TRBD2 | . | TGTGCCAGCAGCGTGTCCGGGACTAGCAACTACGAGCAGTACTTC | CASSVSGTSNYEQYF
TRBJ2-1 | 14 | TRBV7-2 | . | . | TGTGCCAGCAACTTCAGGGGCCTCTACAATGAGCAGTTCTTC | CASNFRGLYNEQFF
TRBJ1-3 | 14 | TRBV30 | . | . | TGTGCCCATCGATCCGGGGGCGCTGGAAACACCATATATTTT | CAHRSGGAGNTIYF
TRBJ1-2 | 12 | TRBV6-1 | . | . | TGTGCCAGCAGTATCTCGGCTTATGGCTACACCTTC | CASSISAYGYTF
TRBJ1-1 | 13 | TRBV15 | . | few | TGTGCCACCAGCCCGGCTTGGGGTACTGAAGCTTTCTTT | CATSPAWGTEAFF
TRBJ1-1 | 11 | TRBV5-1 | . | . | TGCGCCAGCAGCGTCGGCCCTGAAGCTTTCTTT | CASSVGPEAFF
TRBJ2-7 | 16 | TRBV30 | TRBD1 | . | TGTGCCTGGAGTCGGACAGGGTGGGAGAGGTCGCACGAGCAGTACTTC | CAWSRTGWERSHEQYF
TRBJ2-1 | 15 | TRBV10-1 | . | . | TGCGCCAGCAGTTCCGGCCAGCGGGACAACAATGAGCAGTTCTTC | CASSSGQRDNNEQFF
TRBJ1-5 | 16 | TRBV19 | TRBD1 | . | TGTGCCACACAAGGGGACAGACACCCTAGCAATCAGCCCCAGCATTTT | CATQGDRHPSNQPQHF
TRBJ1-1 | 15 | TRBV25-1 | . | few | TGTGCCAGCAGTCCCCGAGGAGGGGGAAGAACTGAAGCTTTCTTT | CASSPRGGGRTEAFF
TRBJ1-4 | 16 | TRBV7-9 | TRBD1 | . | TGTGCCAGCAGCTTAGAGGTCGGGACAGGGGTAGAAAAACTGTTTTTT | CASSLEVGTGVEKLFF
TRBJ2-1 | 17 | TRBV9 | . | . | TGTGCCAGCAGCGACACCCCGCGGGAAGTACCTTACAATGAGCAGTTCTTC | CASSDTPREVPYNEQFF
TRBJ1-3 | 15 | TRBV6-5 | . | . | TGTGCCAGCAGACGGGCCCTAAGCTCTGGAAACACCATATATTTT | CASRRALSSGNTIYF
TRBJ2-7 | 17 | TRBV7-2 | TRBD1 | . | TGTGCCAGCAGCTTAGGATGGAGTGGGACAGGTCCCCCCGAGCAGTACTTC | CASSLGWSGTGPPEQYF
TRBJ2-5 | 15 | TRBV5-1 | TRBD2 | . | TGCGCCAGCAGCCAGGGACTAGCGGGCAAAGAGACCCAGTACTTC | CASSQGLAGKETQYF
TRBJ1-3 | 15 | TRBV11-3 | . | . | TGTGCCAGCAGCCACCAGTCCAGGGCTGGAAACACCATATATTTT | CASSHQSRAGNTIYF
TRBJ2-1 | 15 | TRBV5-1 | TRBD2 | . | TGCGCCAGCAGCTTCCTAGCGGGAGGTCCAAATGAGCAGTTCTTC | CASSFLAGGPNEQFF
TRBJ1-2 | 13 | TRBV30 | . | . | TGTGCCTGGAGTCCTGGGGCTAACTATGGCTACACCTTC | CAWSPGANYGYTF
TRBJ1-4 | 13 | TRBV5-1 | . | . | TGCGCCAGTAGGACTTTACGGGGCGAAAAACTGTTTTTT | CASRTLRGEKLFF
TRBJ2-5 | 15 | TRBV6-6 | TRBD2 | once | TGTGCCAGCAGTTACCCGGGACTAGCGGCGGAGACCCAGTACTTC | CASSYPGLAAETQYF
TRBJ2-1 | 15 | TRBV19 | . | . | TGTGCCAGTAGTATAGGTTCAACGCAGGGCGGTGAGCAGTTCTTC | CASSIGSTQGGEQFF
TRBJ2-7 | 14 | TRBV11-1 | . | . | TGTGCCAGCAGCTTAGAGTGGGAATCCTACGAGCAGTACTTC | CASSLEWESYEQYF
TRBJ1-1 | 13 | TRBV2 | . | few | TGTGCCAGCCGCTCGCGACGGGACACTGAAGCTTTCTTT | CASRSRRDTEAFF
TRBJ2-1 | 15 | TRBV7-2 | . | . | TGTGCCAGCAGTTTTCAAAGGGGTTTCAGGAATGAGCAGTTCTTC | CASSFQRGFRNEQFF